What follows is one T cell receptor beta chain and its context. Its antigen is currently unknown. The data were taken from a study of post-analysis software for immune sequencing data. Study overall: Relapsing-remitting, secondary progressive and progressive-relapsing forms of multiple sclerosis all featured among disease courses. Regarding the study as a whole: Normalized Chao1 diversity was significantly reduced in patients versus controls. Compared with controls, patients had more of about 5 TRBV segments, including TRBV5-6, TRBV5-1 and TRBV20-1. Same-batch samples co-clustered strongly by F measure.

The CDR3 extends over 15 amino acids. CDR1 and CDR2 from the germline V gene are MDHEN and SYDVKM. The authors incorporated unique molecular identifiers into the TCR beta cDNA libraries. TCRdb processed the PCR reads anew with MiXCR; each CDR3 protein has one entry. Among 450,000 to 700,000 distinct CDR3 sequences listed, roughly 45% were seen once. V and J are TRBV28 and TRBJ2-1; possibly TRBD2 for D (6 bases). The J call is doubtful: the DNA matches TRBJ2-7 better. Sequenced: blood. The clonotype originates from a girl aged 10-17 years with multiple sclerosis. The CDR3 sequence: CASSLAGPFYNEQYF. The DNA for the CDR3 is TGTGCCAGCAGTTTAGCGGGGCCCTTTTACAATGAGCAGTACTTC.